The clone carrying this T cell receptor (beta chain) was detected only a few times. Its antigen is still unknown. The sample holds other DNA sequences that translate to the same CDR3. Here immunoSEQ multiplex PCR was the method, and the copy in TCRdb shows in-frame clones only, minus some. The table records millions of clones, around 90% of them present only once. Germline values: CDR1 SNHLY, CDR2 FYNNEI. The CDR3 loop spans 12 amino acids. Trimming pared 5 bases from V and 5 bases from J, leaving 9 bases between. This record comes from a study of shared clonotypes between healthy human individuals. Overall study findings and caveats: Generally, estimated richness proved larger in naive subsets than it did in memory subsets. A handful of donors shared around 5.1% of their naive CD4 clonotypes.

The sequence was obtained from a young man in good health. Sequencing input: naive CD4+ T cells sorted from blood. The subset denotes: CD45RA+ positively selected. The chain has TRBV2 and TRBJ1-2, with a weak D call TRBD1 (5 bases). CDR3 loop: CASSTTGYGYTF. The CDR3 DNA sequence: TGTGCCAGCAGTACCACAGGATATGGCTACACCTTC.